These 25 T cell receptor beta chains were sequenced from one sample in a study of shared clonotypes between healthy human individuals (dated by TCRdb to 2018 to 2020). The method behind the library was the immunoSEQ multiplex PCR assay. What TCRdb holds here is the immuneACCESS table cut down to in-frame rearrangements. Part of the clones is not present; checked against another copy, under half of the missing clones reflect an unresolved V gene, and the others are unexplained. The sample table shows roughly 2.5 million clones, and 90% to 95% are seen once. The ten most abundant clones make up about 0.13% of the sample. What was sequenced was naive CD4+ T cells sorted from blood. The cell subset or site tag for this specimen amounts to: CD45RA+ positively selected. The source is a man between 18 and 29 years old in good health.

This clone came up once. Other DNA sequences of this sample code for an identical CDR3. This chain uses TRBV2 with TRBJ2-7; 10 nucleotides agree with TRBD1. After removal of 6 bases from V and 2 bases from J, the junction contained 4 bases not matched to a gene. Germline CDR1 SNHLY, CDR2 FYNNEI. This CDR3 contains 14 residues. The CDR3 loop is CASRLDRGPYEQYF. The CDR3 nucleotides read TGTGCCAGCAGGCTTGACAGGGGGCCCTACGAGCAGTACTTC.

A note on this clone: The sample carries other DNA sequences with the same CDR3. The chain combines TRBV7-2 with TRBJ2-5, with 7 bases that match TRBD2. The germline gives CDR1 SGHTA, CDR2 FQGNSA. The V segment lost 1 base and the J segment 2 bases; nucleotides outside the gene matches: 4. The CDR3 is made up of 15 amino acids. CDR3 loop: CASSLGGRAQETQYF. The CDR3 DNA sequence: TGTGCCAGCAGCTTAGGGGGGAGGGCACAAGAGACCCAGTACTTC. The full variable domain, in which reference TRBV7-2 and TRBJ2-5 provide the parts outside the CDR3, is GAGVSQSPSNKVTEKGKDVELRCDPISGHTALYWYRQSLGQGLEFLIYFQGNSAPDKSGLPSDRFSAERTGGSVSTLTIQRTQQEDSAVYLCASSLGGRAQETQYFGPGTRLLVL.

The rearrangement uses TRBV15 and TRBJ1-1, with D possibly matching TRBD1 (6 bases). There are 15 residues in the CDR3. Trimming pared 3 bases from V and 0 bases from J, leaving 11 bases between. The V gene's germline CDR1 is LNHNV and CDR2 YYDKDF (reference sequence). CDR3 in amino acids: CATSSFKGVNTEAFF. The CDR3 nucleotides read TGTGCCACCAGCAGTTTTAAGGGGGTGAACACTGAAGCTTTCTTT.

The chain uses TRBV30 and TRBJ1-4; weak D call: TRBD1 (6 bases). This CDR3 is built from 18 residues. In germline, CDR1 is GTSNPN, CDR2 SVGIG (reference sequence). The V and J ends lost 3 bases and 5 bases respectively, with 25 bases between them. The CDR3 sequence: CAWRSGTFVLGANEKLFF. DNA of the CDR3: TGTGCCTGGAGGTCCGGGACATTCGTACTGGGGGCGAATGAAAAACTGTTTTTT.

The chain joins TRBV11-2 to TRBJ1-3; 7 nucleotides align to TRBD1. With 2 bases clipped from V and 0 bases from J, the junction kept 7 bases outside the gene matches. Germline values: CDR1 SGHAT, CDR2 FQNNGV. The CDR3 length is 17 residues. The CDR3 protein is CASSLTGGQNSGNTIYF. Here the CDR3 DNA reads TGTGCCAGCAGCTTAACGGGGGGACAGAACTCTGGAAACACCATATATTTT.

This sequence joins TRBV6-1 and TRBJ2-5; D is unclear. Germline CDR1 reads MNHNS; CDR2 reads SASEGT. The V and J ends lost 5 bases and 6 bases respectively, with 13 bases between them. The CDR3 runs to 13 residues. Here the CDR3 reads CASSQTYTKTQYF. The CDR3 DNA reads TGTGCCAGCAGTCAAACCTACACGAAGACCCAGTACTTC.

This clone was detected once. The chain recombines TRBV5-4 with TRBJ1-1; D gene ambiguous. The CDR3 extends over 14 amino acids. V gave up 9 bases and J gave up 2 bases, with 17 bases separating them. Germline V lookup: CDR1 SGHNT, CDR2 YYREEE (reference sequence). CDR3 protein: CATNRGAGNTEAFF. The CDR3 nucleotides are TGTGCCACCAACCGCGGAGCGGGAAACACTGAAGCTTTCTTT.

The chain links TRBV2 to TRBJ2-3; 7 bases line up with TRBD2. CDR1 and CDR2 (germline): SNHLY, FYNNEI. The CDR3 extends over 17 amino acids. The J segment lost 5 bases and the V segment lost 4 bases, leaving 15 bases of the junction unmatched. The CDR3 DNA follows: TGTGCCAGCAGTGTTTTGTCTTGGGGAGGGCCCCGAGATACGCAGTATTTT. This encodes CASSVLSWGGPRDTQYF. Filled out from reference TRBV2 and TRBJ2-3, the complete variable domain reads EPEVTQTPSHQVTQMGQEVILRCVPISNHLYFYWYRQILGQKVEFLVSFYNNEISEKSEIFDDQFSVERPDGSNFTLKIRSTKLEDSAMYFCASSVLSWGGPRDTQYFGPGTRLTVL.

The chain has TRBV5-1 and TRBJ2-1; TRBD2 aligns across 7 bases. V was pared by 2 bases and J by 4 bases, with 6 bases of the junction left unmatched. Germline V gene lookup returns CDR1 SGHRS and CDR2 YFSETQ. The CDR3 runs 15 residues. CDR3 region: CASSFSSGIYNEQFF. The CDR3 bases are TGCGCCAGCAGCTTTTCTAGCGGCATATACAATGAGCAGTTCTTC.

This clone was seen a few times. The gene calls are TRBV25-1 and TRBJ1-5, with D possibly being TRBD1 (6 bases). Looked up from germline, CDR1 is MGHDK and CDR2 is SYGVNS. V lost 7 bases to trimming and J lost 5 bases, with 12 bases between them. This CDR3 region has 13 residues. The DNA for the CDR3 is TGTGCCAGCACCCGACCAGGGGATCAGCCCCAGCATTTT. Its protein product is CASTRPGDQPQHF.

The CDR3 spells CASSPLSGSDYGYTF. The CDR3 DNA reads as TGTGCCAGCTCACCACTTTCAGGGAGTGACTATGGCTACACCTTC. The chain couples TRBV18 to TRBJ1-2; possible D gene TRBD1, 5 bases. Germline CDR1 reads KGHSH; CDR2 reads LQKENI. V dropped 1 base and J dropped 3 bases, with 12 bases sitting between them. The CDR3 runs 15 residues.

The chain recombines TRBV6-6 with TRBJ2-2; TRBD1 matches 12 bases. The CDR3 extends over 14 amino acids. Per germline, CDR1 MNHNY and CDR2 SVGAGI (reference sequence). With V trimmed by 8 bases and J by 6 bases, 4 bases remained unmatched. The CDR3 region is CASRGQGAPGELFF. In DNA form, the CDR3 reads TGTGCCAGCCGGGGACAGGGGGCTCCCGGGGAGCTGTTTTTT.

This chain joins TRBV14 and TRBJ1-2; a weak D match, TRBD1 (5 bases). This CDR3 comprises 13 residues. V dropped 5 bases and J dropped 8 bases, with 15 bases sitting between them. Germline CDR1 and CDR2: SGHDN and FVKESK. The CDR3 here is CASSWDGSFGYTF. The CDR3, as DNA: TGTGCCAGCAGCTGGGACGGATCGTTCGGCTACACCTTC.

J is TRBJ1-4 and V is TRBV6-1, with a weak D call TRBD1 (5 bases). The V gene's germline CDR1 is MNHNS and CDR2 SASEGT. Trimming shortened V by 2 bases and J by 8 bases, and 15 bases separated the two germline ends. The CDR3 has 15 amino acids. The CDR3 coding sequence is TGTGCCAGCAGTGAAAGGGACGGTGGGGTCGAAAAACTGTTTTTT. It encodes CASSERDGGVEKLFF.

V gene TRBV5-5 combines with J gene TRBJ1-5; D is uncertain. Germline CDR1 is SGHKS and CDR2 is YYEKEE (reference sequence). V lost 4 bases and J 0 bases, leaving 14 bases between the germline ends. The length of the CDR3 is 16 residues. CDR3: CASSQDGRNSNQPQHF. CDR3 nucleotide sequence: TGTGCCAGCAGCCAAGATGGGCGGAATAGCAATCAGCCCCAGCATTTT.

The J gene is TRBJ1-2, the V gene TRBV6-5; D gene uncertain. The V gene's germline CDR1 is MNHEY and CDR2 SVGAGI. CDR3 length: 15 residues. V lost 6 bases and J lost 4, with 18 bases in between. Here the CDR3 DNA reads TGTGCCAGCAGCCTGGCCCTGGCAGGTGGCTATGGCTACACCTTC. This gives the protein CASSLALAGGYGYTF.

The V call is TRBV7-2, the J call TRBJ2-1, with TRBD2 matching over 9 bases. The CDR3 runs to 15 residues. Germline V gene lookup returns CDR1 SGHTA and CDR2 FQGNSA. Trimming took 1 base from V and 7 from J; bases not matched to a gene: 5. CDR3 residues: CASSLVTSGLNEQFF. The CDR3 DNA follows: TGTGCCAGCAGCTTAGTGACTAGCGGTCTTAATGAGCAGTTCTTC.

This clone showed up just a few times. The genes are TRBV6-6 and TRBJ2-7; the D is unclear. V was pared by 2 bases and J by 0 bases, with 8 bases between. The CDR3 has 14 amino acids. In germline, CDR1 is MNHNY, CDR2 SVGAGI (reference sequence). The CDR3 reads CASSYDWSSYEQYF. As DNA, the CDR3 is TGTGCCAGCAGTTACGACTGGAGCTCCTACGAGCAGTACTTC.

V gene TRBV5-8 combines with J gene TRBJ1-6, with a possible D match to TRBD1 (6 bases). This CDR3 spans 15 amino acids. The germline CDR1 and CDR2 sequences are SGHTS and YDEGEE. Trimming removed 0 bases from V and 9 bases from J, with 13 bases in between. CDR3 residues: CASSLGGQFGSPLHF. The CDR3 region has the DNA TGTGCCAGCAGCTTGGGGGGGCAGTTCGGTTCACCCCTCCACTTT.

V is TRBV6-6 and J is TRBJ1-1; 9 bases map to TRBD1. There are 14 residues in the CDR3. With 5 bases clipped from V and 5 bases from J, the junction kept 6 bases outside the gene matches. CDR1 is MNHNY, CDR2 SVGAGI, per germline (reference sequence). The CDR3, as DNA: TGTGCCAGCAGTACAGGGGGCGGCGGAACTGAAGCTTTCTTT. Translation gives CASSTGGGGTEAFF.

This sequence joins TRBV6-6 and TRBJ2-1; possibly TRBD2 for D (6 bases). V was clipped by 5 bases and J by 4 bases, with 15 bases between them. This CDR3 comprises 15 residues. The germline V gene has CDR1 MNHNY and CDR2 SVGAGI (reference sequence). CDR3 amino acids: CASSPSGTGYNEQFF. In DNA, the CDR3 is TGTGCCAGCAGTCCCTCAGGGACTGGTTACAATGAGCAGTTCTTC.

This chain uses TRBV6-6 with TRBJ2-3; D could derive from TRBD1 or TRBD2 (5 bases each). V was clipped by 7 bases and J by 3 bases, with 17 bases between them. Looked up from germline, CDR1 is MNHNY and CDR2 is SVGAGI (reference sequence). This CDR3 has 15 amino acids. CDR3 coding DNA: TGTGCCAGCATCCCCGGGACGGTTCTAACAGATACGCAGTATTTT. Protein product: CASIPGTVLTDTQYF.

The CDR3 here is CASSLRTGGDQPQHF. In DNA form, the CDR3 reads TGTGCCAGCAGCCTCCGGACAGGGGGCGATCAGCCCCAGCATTTT. The chain combines TRBV5-6 with TRBJ1-5, with 11 bases fitting TRBD1. Losses at the gene ends were 4 bases for V and 5 bases for J; bases not matched to a gene: 5. Germline CDR1 SGHDT, CDR2 YYEEEE. The CDR3 spans 15 residues.

The chain links TRBV6-5 to TRBJ1-1; 8 bases map to TRBD1. The CDR3 consists of 14 residues. Unmatched junction bases numbered 5, after V lost 3 bases and J lost 5 bases. Germline-derived CDR1 and CDR2 are MNHEY and SVGAGI. The CDR3 region is CASSYRTGTTEAFF. As DNA, the CDR3 is TGTGCCAGCAGTTATCGGACAGGGACAACTGAAGCTTTCTTT.

This clone appeared once. This sequence joins TRBV5-4 and TRBJ2-7; D possibly uses TRBD1 or TRBD2 (7 bases each). There are 16 residues in the CDR3. Deletions cut 4 bases from V and 2 bases from J, with 19 bases between. Germline CDR1 reads SGHNT; CDR2 reads YYREEE (reference sequence). The CDR3 loop is CASSQGGAVNTYEQYF. CDR3 in DNA: TGTGCCAGCAGCCAGGGGGGGGCGGTAAATACCTACGAGCAGTACTTC.